This TCR beta chain was observed in a study of blood T cells in healthy people across ages. Whole-study results and caveats: Unsorted PBMCs blocked a conclusive comparison of naive and antigen-experienced cells.

It was with a sample-barcoded 5' primer and a J-beta primer mix that a second PCR of roughly 7 to 12 cycles was run. A single record per CDR3 protein comes from TCRdb applying MiXCR to the 5' RACE reads. The data show roughly 800,000 distinct CDR3 sequences, with approximately 25% seen just once and 9.4% held by the top ten. In germline, CDR1 is MNHEY, CDR2 SVGAGI. The CDR3 runs to 15 residues. Losses at the gene ends were 4 bases for V and 4 bases for J; bases not matched to a gene: 9. This clonotype came up a few times. The antigen is unknown. These data were likewise used in another study, on T cells of mothers and their children. That investigation notes: A second PCR was performed with the M1S primer. This primer added sample barcodes and 2-4 random nucleotides. Mothers gave over 8 million TCR beta CDR3 reads each, and children 3 million to 3.5 million each.

The receptor comes from a boy aged 5-17 years in good health. Material for sequencing was blood. V usage is TRBV6-5 and J usage is TRBJ2-7, with 8 bases matching TRBD1. This CDR3 is CASSSDRGTFYEQYF. The CDR3 DNA reads TGTGCCAGCAGTTCAGACAGGGGAACCTTTTACGAGCAGTACTTC.